The clone carrying this TCR beta chain was observed a single time. No antigen is known for it. This sample is part of a study of T cell responses to AZD1222 COVID-19 vaccine. In the study overall: Second doses were pooled across both intervals (about 4 or about 12 weeks). General study findings and limits: Clonal diversity was possibly underestimated, and the donors were mostly white British, with more females.

V lost 4 bases, J lost 3 bases, and 14 bases stayed unmatched. The CDR3 sequence is 18 residues long. Germline V CDR1 and CDR2: SGHDT, YYEEEE. Repertoires were generated with immunoSEQ multiplex PCR, while TCRdb's copy carries only in-frame clones and drops some. The table lists about 140,000 clones, about nine tenths of them singletons. This sequence joins TRBV5-6 and TRBJ1-4, with 8 bases lining up with TRBD1. The sequencing here drew on peripheral blood, taken on day 0 of AZD1222 vaccination. This TCR was recovered from an adult in good health. CDR3 residues: CASSDSTRRGQANEKLFF. The CDR3 DNA is TGTGCCAGCAGCGATAGCACTCGTCGGGGACAGGCTAATGAAAAACTGTTTTTT.